Below are 20 T cell receptor beta chains sequenced from a single sample in a study of blood T cell repertoires in COVID-19. Assay used: immunoSEQ multiplex PCR; TCRdb lists only in-frame clones, some missing. The sample has about 250,000 clones, almost 85% seen once. The sequenced sample was PBMCs or T cells enriched from blood (not recorded which). All receptors derive from a woman between 50 and 59 years old with acute COVID-19.

This clone was seen only a few times. The J gene is TRBJ1-5, the V gene TRBV7-3, with 9 bases aligning to TRBD1. CDR1 SGHTA and CDR2 FQGTGA come from the germline V gene. The V and J ends lost 5 bases and 4 bases, in that order; junction bases with no gene match: 3. This CDR3 contains 14 residues. Written as DNA, the CDR3 is TGTGCCAGCAGCCCGGGACAGGGAAATCAGCCCCAGCATTTT. Amino acids: CASSPGQGNQPQHF.

V is TRBV18 and J is TRBJ1-5; 8 nucleotides agree with TRBD1. J lost 2 bases, V lost 0 bases, and 3 bases had no gene match. Germline CDR1 reads KGHSH; CDR2 reads LQKENI. The CDR3 extends over 16 amino acids. The CDR3 nucleotides are TGTGCCAGCTCACCACCGCAGGGGGCAGGCAATCAGCCCCAGCATTTT. Amino acid sequence: CASSPPQGAGNQPQHF.

The chain employs TRBV15 and TRBJ1-2, with TRBD1 identical over 7 bases. V dropped 8 bases and J dropped 4; count of bases not matched to a gene: 10. The CDR3 is made up of 14 amino acids. Looked up from germline, CDR1 is LNHNV and CDR2 is YYDKDF (reference sequence). CDR3 sequence reads: CATAPAGGSYGYTF. The CDR3 DNA follows: TGTGCCACCGCCCCGGCAGGGGGATCCTATGGCTACACCTTC.

This rearrangement joins TRBV3-1 (or the pseudogene TRBV3-2) to TRBJ2-3, with 13 bases that match TRBD2. Germline-derived CDR1 and CDR2 are LGHDT and YNNKEL (reference sequence). The CDR3 runs to 18 residues. V shed 1 base and J 4 bases; nucleotides not matched to a gene: 8. In DNA, the CDR3 is TGTGCCAGCAGCCAAGGGACTAGCGGGGGAATTGCGGCAGATACGCAGTATTTT. This encodes CASSQGTSGGIAADTQYF.

The chain links TRBV19 to TRBJ1-1; TRBD1 matches at 9 bases. Trimming at V came to 6 bases and at J to 2 bases, leaving 4 bases not matched to a gene. Germline-derived CDR1 and CDR2 are LNHDA and SQIVND (reference sequence). The CDR3 covers 14 residues. CDR3: CASSQQGANTEAFF. CDR3 coding DNA: TGTGCCAGTAGCCAACAGGGGGCAAACACTGAAGCTTTCTTT.

The CDR3 sequence is CASSSIAKNIQYF. The CDR3 DNA reads as TGTGCCAGCAGCTCTATAGCCAAAAACATTCAGTACTTC. The chain joins TRBV7-2 to TRBJ2-4; no clear D gene. Trimming removed 4 bases from V and 0 bases from J, with 4 bases in between. CDR3 size: 13 residues. Germline-derived CDR1 and CDR2 are SGHTA and FQGNSA.

The chain carries TRBV7-8 and TRBJ2-7; 8 bases line up with TRBD1. Trimming removed 7 bases from V and 0 bases from J; junction bases left unmatched: 2. Germline V CDR1 and CDR2: SGHVS, FQNEAQ. The CDR3 is 13 residues long. The CDR3 is CASIGTGSYEQYF. CDR3 nucleotides: TGTGCCAGCATCGGGACAGGCTCCTACGAGCAGTACTTC.

The chain recombines TRBV18 with TRBJ1-5; weak D call: TRBD1 (6 bases). Trimming stripped 3 bases from V and 3 bases from J, with 12 bases between. The CDR3 extends over 15 amino acids. Germline V lookup: CDR1 KGHSH, CDR2 LQKENI. CDR3 protein: CASSPRGGINQPQHF. The CDR3 coding sequence is TGTGCCAGCTCACCCAGGGGAGGGATCAATCAGCCCCAGCATTTT.

This clone has a single count. This sequence joins TRBV2 and TRBJ2-5; 11 nucleotides align to TRBD1. The CDR3 consists of 15 residues. Per the germline V gene, CDR1 is SNHLY and CDR2 is FYNNEI. With V trimmed by 8 bases and J by 5 bases, 10 bases remained unmatched. CDR3 residues: CASRPGTGGRETQYF. The CDR3 DNA reads as TGTGCCAGCCGTCCCGGGACAGGGGGTAGGGAGACCCAGTACTTC.

This chain links TRBV5-1 with TRBJ1-6, with a weak D call TRBD1 (5 bases). The germline V gene has CDR1 SGHRS and CDR2 YFSETQ. Trimming stripped 0 bases from V and 8 bases from J, with 12 bases between. The CDR3 is made up of 15 amino acids. CDR3 region: CASSLEGLSYSPLHF. CDR3 bases: TGCGCCAGCAGCTTGGAGGGACTTTCATATTCACCCCTCCACTTT.

This chain connects TRBV5-4 to TRBJ1-2; TRBD1 might be the D (6 bases). The germline CDR1 and CDR2 sequences are SGHNT and YYREEE (reference sequence). Trimming removed 4 bases at V and 4 bases at J, with 17 bases between. This CDR3 contains 15 residues. CDR3 sequence (DNA): TGTGCCAGCAGCCCTTCAGCGGGGGCTCTCTATGGCTACACCTTC. Encoded protein: CASSPSAGALYGYTF.

As for this clone: Other nucleotide sequences from this sample produce the same CDR3. The chain is built from TRBV19 and TRBJ1-5; D is possibly TRBD1 (6 bases). V was cut by 4 bases and J by 0 bases, with 13 bases left in between. Germline loops: CDR1 LNHDA, CDR2 SQIVND (reference sequence). The CDR3 runs to 16 residues. The CDR3 DNA reads as TGTGCCAGTAGTACCGGGACACTGTATAGCAATCAGCCCCAGCATTTT. Amino acid sequence: CASSTGTLYSNQPQHF.

V and J are TRBV30 and TRBJ2-5; 8 bases agree with TRBD2. V trimming: 4 bases; J trimming: 4 bases; junction bases outside the gene matches: 5. Germline V gene data show CDR1 as GTSNPN and CDR2 as SVGIG (reference sequence). CDR3 size: 13 residues. CDR3 sequence: CAWNRGGRETQYF. CDR3 DNA: TGTGCCTGGAATCGGGGGGGCCGAGAGACCCAGTACTTC.

J is TRBJ1-2 and V is TRBV7-2; D is unclear. In germline, CDR1 is SGHTA, CDR2 FQGNSA. Trimming shortened V by 5 bases and J by 2 bases, and 9 bases separated the two germline ends. There are 13 residues in the CDR3. The CDR3 sequence is CASSPGVNYGYTF. The CDR3 nucleotides are TGTGCCAGCAGCCCCGGGGTGAACTATGGCTACACCTTC.

The genes are TRBV6-5 and TRBJ1-2, with TRBD1 matching over 8 bases. CDR1 is MNHEY and CDR2 is SVGAGI in the germline V gene. Trimming removed 8 bases from V and 1 base from J; junction bases left unmatched: 6. This CDR3 spans 14 amino acids. The chain's CDR3 is CASQGARYNYGYTF. CDR3 in DNA: TGTGCCAGCCAGGGGGCGAGGTATAACTATGGCTACACCTTC.

A remark on this clone: The sample holds other DNA sequences that translate to the same CDR3. The chain couples TRBV5-1 to TRBJ1-1; no clear D. CDR1 and CDR2 from the germline V gene are SGHRS and YFSETQ. The CDR3 has 14 residues. V lost 4 bases and J 1 base, leaving 11 bases between the germline ends. DNA for the CDR3: TGCGCCAGCAGCCCTAATACAGCGAACACTGAAGCTTTCTTT. This translates into CASSPNTANTEAFF.

The chain recombines TRBV30 with TRBJ2-1; 8 nucleotides line up with TRBD2. Germline CDR1 GTSNPN, CDR2 SVGIG (reference sequence). The CDR3 loop spans 13 amino acids. V shed 0 bases, J shed 13 bases, and the junction held 8 bases outside the gene matches. The CDR3 nucleotides are TGTGCCTGGAGTGTACGGGGCGGGGGGACTCAGTTCTTC. This sequence encodes CAWSVRGGGTQFF.

This clone showed up just a few times. The genes are TRBV4-2 and TRBJ1-1; a possible D gene is TRBD1 (6 bases). CDR1 is LGHNA, CDR2 YNFKEQ, per germline. The CDR3 consists of 14 residues. Trimming took 0 bases from V and 11 from J, leaving 16 bases between them. The CDR3 nucleotides are TGTGCCAGCAGCCAAGATACGGGGGGCGGAAGGGCTTTCTTT. Translation gives CASSQDTGGGRAFF.

J is TRBJ2-3 and V is TRBV7-8; 7 positions match TRBD2. V gave up 1 base and J gave up 3 bases; unmatched junction bases: 1. CDR3 length: 14 amino acids. Germline assignment: CDR1 SGHVS and CDR2 FQNEAQ. The CDR3 DNA is TGTGCCAGCAGCTTAGTTAGCGGGACAGATACGCAGTATTTT. Amino acid sequence: CASSLVSGTDTQYF.

This chain uses TRBV7-9 with TRBJ1-2; the match to TRBD1 covers 7 bases. This CDR3 has 15 residues. Looked up from germline, CDR1 is SEHNR and CDR2 is FQNEAQ (reference sequence). The junction had 2 bases not matched to a gene; V was cut back by 1 base and J by 0 bases. CDR3 DNA sequence: TGTGCCAGCAGCTTAGGGGACAGAGCTAACTATGGCTACACCTTC. This sequence encodes CASSLGDRANYGYTF.